The 11 T cell receptor beta chains listed next were all sequenced from one sample in a study of CD8 T cells in ankylosing spondylitis. TCRdb re-called the 5' RACE reads through MiXCR, storing one row per CDR3 protein. Of about 360,000 distinct CDR3 sequences in the sample, approximately 22% were seen once. The specimen was blood, either unsorted or a sorted T cell fraction (not recorded which). These receptors were obtained from a male donor with ankylosing spondylitis or in good health (not recorded which).

The chain has TRBV20-1 and TRBJ2-1; D perhaps matches TRBD2 (6 bases). This CDR3 is 14 amino acids long. Looked up from germline, CDR1 is DFQATT and CDR2 is SNEGSKA (reference sequence). Trimming took off 2 bases at V and 3 bases at J, with 11 bases between the two ends. The DNA of the CDR3 is TGCAGTGCTAGAAAACGGGGGAACTACAATGAGCAGTTCTTC. Amino acid sequence: CSARKRGNYNEQFF.

This clonotype came up a few times. J is TRBJ2-1 and V is TRBV11-2; TRBD1 is a possible D gene (5 bases). Germline V lookup: CDR1 SGHAT, CDR2 FQNNGV. V was pared by 1 base and J by 7 bases, with 14 bases between. This CDR3 region has 15 residues. The CDR3 DNA reads as TGTGCCAGCAGCTTAGGGCAGGGAATAAGTAATGAGCAGTTCTTC. This gives the protein CASSLGQGISNEQFF.

This chain uses TRBV12-3 or TRBV12-4 with TRBJ2-1; 8 positions match TRBD2. This CDR3 is built from 16 residues. With V trimmed by 4 bases and J by 5 bases, 10 bases remained unmatched. Written as DNA, the CDR3 is TGTGCCAGCAGTTCCTTTGGACTAGCCGCAAACAATGAGCAGTTCTTC. The encoded protein is CASSSFGLAANNEQFF.

The chain links TRBV29-1 to TRBJ2-1; D may correspond to TRBD1 or TRBD2 (6 bases each). V was pared by 7 bases and J by 4 bases, with 11 bases between. In germline, CDR1 is SQVTM, CDR2 ANQGSEA. The CDR3 is made up of 12 amino acids. The CDR3 nucleotides read TGCAGCGGGGGGGCGGGATACAATGAGCAGTTCTTC. It is translated as CSGGAGYNEQFF.

Concerning this clonotype itself: One end of the junction fails to match germline, which may point to a read error. This CDR3 is CATSQAWEGPDYGYTF. CDR3 nucleotides: TGTGCCACCAGCCAAGCGTGGGAGGGGCCTGACTATGGCTACACCTTC. The V gene is TRBV3-1, the J gene TRBJ1-2, with a possible D match to TRBD1 (5 bases). The germline V gene encodes CDR1 LGHDT and CDR2 YNNKEL (reference sequence). The CDR3 sequence is 16 residues long.

This clonotype was recorded a few times. This sequence joins TRBV29-1 and TRBJ2-2; 10 bases are a match to TRBD1. Germline trimming cut 4 bases from V and 3 bases from J; bases unmatched to any gene: 5. The CDR3 has 15 residues. Germline V lookup: CDR1 SQVTM, CDR2 ANQGSEA. CDR3 sequence reads: CSVVPGTGDTGELFF. CDR3 bases: TGCAGCGTTGTCCCCGGGACAGGGGACACCGGGGAGCTGTTTTTT.

V usage is TRBV12-3 or TRBV12-4 and J usage is TRBJ2-6; D call uncertain. The CDR3 consists of 14 residues. V was cut by 8 bases and J by 0 bases, with 8 bases left in between. CDR3 sequence (DNA): TGTGCCAGCCTTGACGGCTCTGGGGCCAACGTCCTGACTTTC. The encoded protein is CASLDGSGANVLTF.

The rearrangement uses TRBV11-2 and TRBJ2-5; the D is unclear. The CDR3 contains 13 residues. Trimming took off 5 bases at V and 3 bases at J, with 10 bases between the two ends. Germline V gene lookup returns CDR1 SGHAT and CDR2 FQNNGV. CDR3 DNA sequence: TGTGCCAGCAGCATTTGGGGTAAAGAGACCCAGTACTTC. Translating gives CASSIWGKETQYF.

This clonotype was observed a single time. V usage is TRBV19 and J usage is TRBJ2-3; 9 nucleotides agree with TRBD2. The CDR3 runs 15 residues. Looked up from germline, CDR1 is LNHDA and CDR2 is SQIVND (reference sequence). V trimming: 6 bases; J trimming: 4 bases; junction bases outside the gene matches: 8. The CDR3 sequence is CASSLLAGGADTQYF. The CDR3 bases are TGTGCCAGTAGCTTACTAGCGGGTGGCGCAGATACGCAGTATTTT.

The chain employs TRBV11-2 and TRBJ1-1; D is possibly TRBD1 (5 bases). This CDR3 spans 13 amino acids. CDR1 and CDR2 (germline): SGHAT, FQNNGV. Deletions cut 5 bases from V and 6 bases from J, with 13 bases between. CDR3 nucleotides: TGTGCCAGCAGCCAAACGGGGCGTCCTGAAGCTTTCTTT. Translated, it gives CASSQTGRPEAFF.

V and J are TRBV7-2 and TRBJ2-7; 7 nucleotides match TRBD2. This CDR3 contains 13 residues. The trim removed 2 bases at V and 4 bases at J, leaving 2 bases unmatched. Germline V CDR1 and CDR2: SGHTA, FQGNSA. CDR3 nucleotides: TGTGCCAGCAGCTTACTAGCGGTATACGAGCAGTACTTC. Its translation is CASSLLAVYEQYF.